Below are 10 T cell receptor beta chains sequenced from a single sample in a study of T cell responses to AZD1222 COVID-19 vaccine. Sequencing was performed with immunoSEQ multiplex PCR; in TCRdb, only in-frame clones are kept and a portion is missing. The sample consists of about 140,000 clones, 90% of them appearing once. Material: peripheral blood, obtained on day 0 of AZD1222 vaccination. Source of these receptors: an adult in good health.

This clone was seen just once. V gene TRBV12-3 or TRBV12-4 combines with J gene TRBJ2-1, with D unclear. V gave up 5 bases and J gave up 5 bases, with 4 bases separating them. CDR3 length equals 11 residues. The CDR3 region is CASSPHNEQFF. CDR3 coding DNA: TGTGCCAGCAGTCCTCACAATGAGCAGTTCTTC.

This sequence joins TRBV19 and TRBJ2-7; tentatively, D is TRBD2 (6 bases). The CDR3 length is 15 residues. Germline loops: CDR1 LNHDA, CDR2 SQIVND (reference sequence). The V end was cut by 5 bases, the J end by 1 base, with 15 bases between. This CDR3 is CASSYGGTYSYEQYF. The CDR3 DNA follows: TGTGCCAGTAGTTATGGCGGGACCTATTCCTACGAGCAGTACTTC.

The CDR3 bases are TGCGCCAGCAGCGGGGACATCGGCACTGAAGCTTTCTTT. Translated, it gives CASSGDIGTEAFF. The chain links TRBV5-1 to TRBJ1-1; TRBD1 is a possible D gene (6 bases). Germline V lookup: CDR1 SGHRS, CDR2 YFSETQ. V lost 4 bases to trimming and J lost 4 bases, with 11 bases between them. CDR3 length equals 13 residues.

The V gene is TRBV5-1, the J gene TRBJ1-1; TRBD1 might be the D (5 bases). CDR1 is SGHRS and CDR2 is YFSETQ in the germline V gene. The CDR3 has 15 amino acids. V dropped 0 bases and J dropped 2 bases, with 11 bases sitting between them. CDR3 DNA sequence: TGCGCCAGCAGCTTGGGGGTTCAGGGTAACACTGAAGCTTTCTTT. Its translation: CASSLGVQGNTEAFF.

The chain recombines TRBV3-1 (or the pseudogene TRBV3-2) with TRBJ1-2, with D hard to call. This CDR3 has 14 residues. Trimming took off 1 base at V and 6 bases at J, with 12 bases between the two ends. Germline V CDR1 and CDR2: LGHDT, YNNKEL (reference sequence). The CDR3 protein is CASSQGASLHGYTF. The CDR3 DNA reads TGTGCCAGCAGCCAAGGTGCATCACTCCATGGCTACACCTTC.

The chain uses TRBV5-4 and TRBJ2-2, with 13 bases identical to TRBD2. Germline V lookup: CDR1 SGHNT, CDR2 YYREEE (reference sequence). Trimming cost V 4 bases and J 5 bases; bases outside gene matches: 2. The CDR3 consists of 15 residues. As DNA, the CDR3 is TGTGCCAGCAGCCAGGGACTAGCGGGAACCGGGGAGCTGTTTTTT. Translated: CASSQGLAGTGELFF.

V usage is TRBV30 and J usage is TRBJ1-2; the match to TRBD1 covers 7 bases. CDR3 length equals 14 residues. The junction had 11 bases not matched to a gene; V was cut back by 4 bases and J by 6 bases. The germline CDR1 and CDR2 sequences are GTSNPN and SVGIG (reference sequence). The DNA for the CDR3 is TGTGCCTGGATTTTAGACAGGGCGGTCAATGGCTACACCTTC. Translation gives CAWILDRAVNGYTF. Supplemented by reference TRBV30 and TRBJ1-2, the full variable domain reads SQTIHQWPATLVQPVGSPLSLECTVEGTSNPNLYWYRQAAGRGLQLLFYSVGIGQISSEVPQNLSASRPQDRQFILSSKKLLLSDSGFYLCAWILDRAVNGYTFGSGTRLTVV.

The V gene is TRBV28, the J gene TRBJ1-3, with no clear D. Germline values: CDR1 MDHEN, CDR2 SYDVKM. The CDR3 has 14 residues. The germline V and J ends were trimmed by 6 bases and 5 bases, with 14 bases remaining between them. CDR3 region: CASSPNDIRNTIYF. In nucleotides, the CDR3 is TGTGCCAGCAGCCCCAATGACATACGAAACACCATATATTTT.

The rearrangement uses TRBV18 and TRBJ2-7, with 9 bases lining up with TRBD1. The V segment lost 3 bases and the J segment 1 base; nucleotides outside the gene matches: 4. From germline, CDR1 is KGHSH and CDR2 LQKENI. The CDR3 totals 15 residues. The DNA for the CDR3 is TGTGCCAGCTCACCTGTGGACAGGGGATCCTACGAGCAGTACTTC. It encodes CASSPVDRGSYEQYF.

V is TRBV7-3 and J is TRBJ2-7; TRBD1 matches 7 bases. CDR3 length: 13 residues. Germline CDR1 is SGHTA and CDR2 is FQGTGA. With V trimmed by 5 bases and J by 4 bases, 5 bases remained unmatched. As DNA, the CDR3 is TGTGCCAGCAGCCCGGGACAGATTTACGAGCAGTACTTC. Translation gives CASSPGQIYEQYF.